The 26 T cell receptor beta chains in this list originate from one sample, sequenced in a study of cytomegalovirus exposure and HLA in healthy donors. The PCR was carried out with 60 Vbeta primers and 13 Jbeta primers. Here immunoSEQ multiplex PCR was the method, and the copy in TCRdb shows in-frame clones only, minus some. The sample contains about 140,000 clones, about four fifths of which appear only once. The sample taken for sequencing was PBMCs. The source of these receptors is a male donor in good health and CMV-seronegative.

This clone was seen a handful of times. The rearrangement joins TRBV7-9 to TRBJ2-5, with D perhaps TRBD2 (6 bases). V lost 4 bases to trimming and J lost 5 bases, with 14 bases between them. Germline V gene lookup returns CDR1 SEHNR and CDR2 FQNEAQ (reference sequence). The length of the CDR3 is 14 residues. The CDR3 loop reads CASSSSGGTETQYF. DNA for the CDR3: TGTGCCAGCAGCTCATCCGGGGGTACGGAGACCCAGTACTTC.

DNA for the CDR3: TGCGCCAGCAGCTTGGAACAGGGAATCACTGAAGCTTTCTTT. Translated: CASSLEQGITEAFF. The genes are TRBV5-1 and TRBJ1-1; D might be TRBD1 (6 bases). V was clipped by 0 bases and J by 4 bases, with 10 bases between them. Germline CDR1 SGHRS, CDR2 YFSETQ. The CDR3 spans 14 residues.

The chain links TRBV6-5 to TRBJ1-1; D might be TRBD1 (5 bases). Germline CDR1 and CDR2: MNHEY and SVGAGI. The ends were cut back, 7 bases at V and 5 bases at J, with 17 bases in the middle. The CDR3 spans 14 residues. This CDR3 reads CASTWRGGATEAFF. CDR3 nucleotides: TGTGCCAGCACCTGGCGGGGCGGTGCGACTGAAGCTTTCTTT.

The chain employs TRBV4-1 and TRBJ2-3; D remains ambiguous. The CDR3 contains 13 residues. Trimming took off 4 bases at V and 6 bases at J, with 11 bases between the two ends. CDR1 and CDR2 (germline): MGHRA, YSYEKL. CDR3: CASSRLFGDTQYF. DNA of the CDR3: TGCGCCAGCAGCCGCCTATTCGGGGATACGCAGTATTTT.

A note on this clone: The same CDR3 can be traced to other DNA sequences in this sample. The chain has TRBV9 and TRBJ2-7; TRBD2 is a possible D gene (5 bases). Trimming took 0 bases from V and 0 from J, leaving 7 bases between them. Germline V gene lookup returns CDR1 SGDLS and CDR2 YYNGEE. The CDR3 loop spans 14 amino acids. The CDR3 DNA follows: TGTGCCAGCAGCGTAGGCGGGCTCTCCTACGAGCAGTACTTC. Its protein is CASSVGGLSYEQYF.

CDR3 nucleotide sequence: TGTGCCAGCAGCTTAGGAAATAGCGCGTCCACAAACTACGAGCAGTACTTC. Protein sequence: CASSLGNSASTNYEQYF. This chain connects TRBV7-9 to TRBJ2-7; TRBD2 might be the D (5 bases). The germline gives CDR1 SEHNR, CDR2 FQNEAQ (reference sequence). This CDR3 region has 17 residues. Trimming took 1 base from V and 3 from J, leaving 19 bases between them.

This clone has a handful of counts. This CDR3 reads CASSSIGAFNEKLFF. The CDR3 nucleotides are TGTGCCAGCAGTTCGATAGGGGCCTTCAATGAAAAACTGTTTTTT. The chain combines TRBV6-5 with TRBJ1-4, with D tentatively TRBD1 (5 bases). Germline-derived CDR1 and CDR2 are MNHEY and SVGAGI. The CDR3 spans 15 residues. Trimming left V 4 bases short and J 5 bases short, with 14 bases between.

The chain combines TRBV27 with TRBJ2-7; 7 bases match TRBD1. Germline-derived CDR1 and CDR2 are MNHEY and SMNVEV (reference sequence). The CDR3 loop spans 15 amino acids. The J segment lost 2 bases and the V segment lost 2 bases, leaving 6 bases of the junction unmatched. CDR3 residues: CASSLGGQPAYEQYF. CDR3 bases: TGTGCCAGCAGTTTAGGGGGACAGCCCGCCTACGAGCAGTACTTC.

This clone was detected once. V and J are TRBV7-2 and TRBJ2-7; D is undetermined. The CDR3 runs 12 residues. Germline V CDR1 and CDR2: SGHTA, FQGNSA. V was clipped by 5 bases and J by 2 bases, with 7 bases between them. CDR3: CASSPPAYEQYF. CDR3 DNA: TGTGCCAGCAGCCCCCCGGCCTACGAGCAGTACTTC.

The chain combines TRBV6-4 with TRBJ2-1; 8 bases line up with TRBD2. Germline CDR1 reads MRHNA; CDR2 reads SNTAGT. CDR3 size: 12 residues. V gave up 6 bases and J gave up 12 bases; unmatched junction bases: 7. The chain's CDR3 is CASRAGGGRQFF. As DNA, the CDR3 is TGTGCCAGCAGAGCCGGGGGGGGTCGGCAGTTCTTC.

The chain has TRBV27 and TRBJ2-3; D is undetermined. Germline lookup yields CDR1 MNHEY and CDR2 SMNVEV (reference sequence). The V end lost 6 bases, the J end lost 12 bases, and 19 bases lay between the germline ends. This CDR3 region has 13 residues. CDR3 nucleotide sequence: TGTGCCAGCAGCCGGGTCGGCTACGATCCCCAGTATTTT. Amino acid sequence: CASSRVGYDPQYF.

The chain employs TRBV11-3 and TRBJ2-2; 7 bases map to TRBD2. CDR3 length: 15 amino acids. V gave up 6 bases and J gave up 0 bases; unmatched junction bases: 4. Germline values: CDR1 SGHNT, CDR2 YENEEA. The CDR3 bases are TGTGCCAGCAGTTTCGGACTAGCGAACACCGGGGAGCTGTTTTTT. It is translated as CASSFGLANTGELFF.

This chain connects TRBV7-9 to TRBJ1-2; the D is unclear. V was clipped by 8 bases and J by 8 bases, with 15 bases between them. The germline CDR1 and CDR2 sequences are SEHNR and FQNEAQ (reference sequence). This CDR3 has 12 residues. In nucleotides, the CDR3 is TGTGCCAGCGCTAATAATATGGAGGGCTACACCTTC. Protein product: CASANNMEGYTF.

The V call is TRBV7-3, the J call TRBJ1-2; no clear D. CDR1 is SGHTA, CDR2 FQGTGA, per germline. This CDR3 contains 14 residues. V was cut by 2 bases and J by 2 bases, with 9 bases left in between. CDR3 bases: TGTGCCAGCAGCTTAGACGGGATCAACTATGGCTACACCTTC. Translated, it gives CASSLDGINYGYTF.

CDR3 in amino acids: CASSFNYRDRYEQYF. The CDR3 DNA is TGTGCCAGCAGCTTTAACTACCGGGACAGATACGAGCAGTACTTC. This chain uses TRBV7-2 with TRBJ2-7; 7 nucleotides match TRBD1. Looked up from germline, CDR1 is SGHTA and CDR2 is FQGNSA. V shed 3 bases and J 4 bases; nucleotides not matched to a gene: 9. There are 15 residues in the CDR3.

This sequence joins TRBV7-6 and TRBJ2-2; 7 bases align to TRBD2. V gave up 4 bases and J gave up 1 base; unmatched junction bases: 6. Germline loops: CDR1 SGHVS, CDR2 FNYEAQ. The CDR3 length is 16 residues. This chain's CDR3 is CASSSVTGGNTGELFF. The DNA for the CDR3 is TGTGCCAGCAGCTCCGTTACGGGAGGGAACACCGGGGAGCTGTTTTTT.

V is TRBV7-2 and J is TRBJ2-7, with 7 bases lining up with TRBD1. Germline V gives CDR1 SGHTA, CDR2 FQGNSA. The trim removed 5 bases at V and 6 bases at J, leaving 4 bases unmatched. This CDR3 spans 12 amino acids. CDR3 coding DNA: TGTGCCAGCAGCATGACAGGGTTCGAGCAGTACTTC. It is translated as CASSMTGFEQYF.

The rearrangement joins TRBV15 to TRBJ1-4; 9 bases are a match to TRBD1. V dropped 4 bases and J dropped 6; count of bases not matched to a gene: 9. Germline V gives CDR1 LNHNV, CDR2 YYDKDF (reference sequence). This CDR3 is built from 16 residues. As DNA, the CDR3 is TGTGCCACCAGCATCTTCACGACAGGGGGTGATGAAAAACTGTTTTTT. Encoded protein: CATSIFTTGGDEKLFF. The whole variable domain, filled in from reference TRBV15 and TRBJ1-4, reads DAMVIQNPRYQVTQFGKPVTLSCSQTLNHNVMYWYQQKSSQAPKLLFHYYDKDFNNEADTPDNFQSRRPNTSFCFLDIRSPGLGDTAMYLCATSIFTTGGDEKLFFGSGTQLSVL.

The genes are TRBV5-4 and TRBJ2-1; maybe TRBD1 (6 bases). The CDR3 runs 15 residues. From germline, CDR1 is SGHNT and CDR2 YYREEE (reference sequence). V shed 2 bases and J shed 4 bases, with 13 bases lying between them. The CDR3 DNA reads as TGTGCCAGCAGCTTTCGCCAGGGGACATACAATGAGCAGTTCTTC. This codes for CASSFRQGTYNEQFF.

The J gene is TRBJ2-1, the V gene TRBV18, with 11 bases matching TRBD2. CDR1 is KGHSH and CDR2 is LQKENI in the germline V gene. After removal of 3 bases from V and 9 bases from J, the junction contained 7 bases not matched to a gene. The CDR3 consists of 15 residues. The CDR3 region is CASSPFLAGGTEQFF. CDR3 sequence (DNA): TGTGCCAGCTCACCGTTCCTAGCGGGAGGAACTGAGCAGTTCTTC. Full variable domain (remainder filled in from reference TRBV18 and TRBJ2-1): NAGVMQNPRHLVRRRGQEARLRCSPMKGHSHVYWYRQLPEEGLKFMVYLQKENIIDESGMPKERFSAEFPKEGPSILRIQQVVRGDSAAYFCASSPFLAGGTEQFFGPGTRLTVL.

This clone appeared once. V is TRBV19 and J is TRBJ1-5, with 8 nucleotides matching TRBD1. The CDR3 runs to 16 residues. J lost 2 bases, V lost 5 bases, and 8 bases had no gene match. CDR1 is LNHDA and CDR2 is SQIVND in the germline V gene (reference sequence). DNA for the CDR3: TGTGCCAGTAGTCTCGACAGGGGTTGGGGCAATCAGCCCCAGCATTTT. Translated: CASSLDRGWGNQPQHF. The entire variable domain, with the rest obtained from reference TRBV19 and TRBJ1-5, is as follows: DGGITQSPKYLFRKEGQNVTLSCEQNLNHDAMYWYRQDPGQGLRLIYYSQIVNDFQKGDIAEGYSVSREKKESFPLTVTSAQKNPTAFYLCASSLDRGWGNQPQHFGDGTRLSIL.

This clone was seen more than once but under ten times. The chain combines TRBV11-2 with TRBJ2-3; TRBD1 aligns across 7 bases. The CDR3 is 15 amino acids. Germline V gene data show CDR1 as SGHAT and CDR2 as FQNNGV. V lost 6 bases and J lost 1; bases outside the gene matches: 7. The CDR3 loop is CASRPGQARTDTQYF. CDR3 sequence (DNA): TGTGCCAGCAGACCAGGACAGGCTCGCACAGATACGCAGTATTTT.

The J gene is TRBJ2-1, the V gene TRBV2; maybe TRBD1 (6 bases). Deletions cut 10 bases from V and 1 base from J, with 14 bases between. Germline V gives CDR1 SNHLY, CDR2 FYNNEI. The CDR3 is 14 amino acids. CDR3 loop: CATTGLGSYNEQFF. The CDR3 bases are TGTGCCACCACAGGGTTAGGGTCCTACAATGAGCAGTTCTTC.

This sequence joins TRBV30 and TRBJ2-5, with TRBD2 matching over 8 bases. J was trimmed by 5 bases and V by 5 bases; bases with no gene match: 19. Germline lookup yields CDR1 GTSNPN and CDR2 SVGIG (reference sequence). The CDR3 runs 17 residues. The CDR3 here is CAWQLRGGGRVRETQYF. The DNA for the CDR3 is TGTGCCTGGCAACTTCGGGGGGGAGGGCGAGTGCGGGAGACCCAGTACTTC.

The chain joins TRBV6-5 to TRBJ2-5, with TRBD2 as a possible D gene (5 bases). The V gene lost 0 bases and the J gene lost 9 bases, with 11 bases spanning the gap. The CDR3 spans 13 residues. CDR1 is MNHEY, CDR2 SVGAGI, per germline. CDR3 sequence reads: CASSYSIGKAQYF. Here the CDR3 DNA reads TGTGCCAGCAGTTACTCGATCGGGAAGGCCCAGTACTTC.

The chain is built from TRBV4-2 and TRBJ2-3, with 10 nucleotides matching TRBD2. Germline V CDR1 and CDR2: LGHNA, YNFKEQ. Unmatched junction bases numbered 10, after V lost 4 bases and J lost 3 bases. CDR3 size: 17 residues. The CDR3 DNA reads TGTGCCAGCAGCCCGTCTAGCGGGAGCGATGTGACAGATACGCAGTATTTT. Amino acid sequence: CASSPSSGSDVTDTQYF.